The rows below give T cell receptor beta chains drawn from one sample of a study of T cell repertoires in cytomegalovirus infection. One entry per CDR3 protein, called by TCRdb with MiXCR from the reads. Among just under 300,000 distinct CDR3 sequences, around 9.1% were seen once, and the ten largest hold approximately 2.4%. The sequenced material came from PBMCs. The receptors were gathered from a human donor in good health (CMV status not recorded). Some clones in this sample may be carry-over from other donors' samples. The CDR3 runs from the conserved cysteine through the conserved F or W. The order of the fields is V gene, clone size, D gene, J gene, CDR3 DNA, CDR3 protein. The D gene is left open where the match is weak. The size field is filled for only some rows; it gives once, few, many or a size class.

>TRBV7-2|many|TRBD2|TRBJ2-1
TGTGCCAGCAGCTCCACACTATATAGAACCCCGACTAGCGGGGGAGGAAATGAGCAGTTCTTC
CASSSTLYRTPTSGGGNEQFF
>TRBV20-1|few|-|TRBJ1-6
TGCAGTGCTAGTGGTCAGCAGGGAACGGGTTCACCCCTCCACTTT
CSASGQQGTGSPLHF
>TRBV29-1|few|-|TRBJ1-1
TGCAGCGCCCAGACCGACCGGGCCGAAGCTTTCTTT
CSAQTDRAEAFF
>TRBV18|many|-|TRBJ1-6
TGTGCCAGCTTCGGGAGGGGGAATTCACCCCTCCACTTT
CASFGRGNSPLHF
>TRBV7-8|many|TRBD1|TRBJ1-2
TGTGCCAGCAGCTTCGGGACAGGGCTAATCTATGGCTACACCTTC
CASSFGTGLIYGYTF
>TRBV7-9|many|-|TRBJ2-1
TGTGCCAGCCTTCCCCCGGGCTTTGGCTCCTACAATGAGCAGTTCTTC
CASLPPGFGSYNEQFF
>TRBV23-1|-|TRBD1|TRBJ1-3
TGCGCCGGGGGACAGGGGGTGAACACCATATATTTT
CAGGQGVNTIYF
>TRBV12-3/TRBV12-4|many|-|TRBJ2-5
TGTGCCAGCAGCCACGAAGACAGGAGAGAGACCCAGTACTTC
CASSHEDRRETQYF
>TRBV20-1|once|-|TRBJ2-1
TGCAGTGCTAGAGAGGGGGGCAACAGTGAGAATGAGCAGTTCTTC
CSAREGGNSENEQFF
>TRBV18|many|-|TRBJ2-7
TGTGCCACAAGAGGGGCAGGACCTTACGAGCAGTACTTC
CATRGAGPYEQYF
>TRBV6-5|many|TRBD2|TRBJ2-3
TGTGCCAGCAGCCCGGGGAGCGGGGGGGCAGTAGATACGCAGTATTTT
CASSPGSGGAVDTQYF
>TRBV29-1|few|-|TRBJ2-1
TGCAGCGTGATTGTGGGGCGTAAGGGCAATGAGCAGTTCTTC
CSVIVGRKGNEQFF
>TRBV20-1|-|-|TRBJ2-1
TGCAGTGCTAGAGACCCCTTTCCGGGAAACTCCTACAATGAGCAGTTCTTC
CSARDPFPGNSYNEQFF
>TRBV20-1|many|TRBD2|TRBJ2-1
TGCAGTGCTAGAGGCCTAGCGGTGGAGCAGTTCTTC
CSARGLAVEQFF
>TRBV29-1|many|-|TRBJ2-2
TGCAGCGCCGTGGTGCCCCCGAACACCGGGGAGCTGTTTTTT
CSAVVPPNTGELFF
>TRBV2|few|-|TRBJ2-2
TGTGCCAGCAGCCCCCAGGGGTACACCGGGGAGCTGTTTTTT
CASSPQGYTGELFF
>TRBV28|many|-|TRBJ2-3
TGTGCCAGCAGTTTCCCTGTCACAGGGTCAGATACGCAGTATTTT
CASSFPVTGSDTQYF
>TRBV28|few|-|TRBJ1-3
TGTGCCAGCAGTTTAAGTCGGGGAAGCTCTGGAAACACCATATATTTT
CASSLSRGSSGNTIYF
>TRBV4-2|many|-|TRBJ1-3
TGTGCCAGCAGCCAGACATCGACGGGAAACACCATATATTTT
CASSQTSTGNTIYF
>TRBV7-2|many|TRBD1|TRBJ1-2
TGTGCCAGCAGCATCATACAGGGGGCGAGTGGCTACACCTTC
CASSIIQGASGYTF
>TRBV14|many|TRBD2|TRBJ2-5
TGTGCCAGCAGCCAAGTCGACGCTAGCGGGGACAAAAAGACCCAGTACTTC
CASSQVDASGDKKTQYF
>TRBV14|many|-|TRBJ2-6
TGTGCCAGCAGCCAGAGCTCTGGGGCCAACGTCCTGACTTTC
CASSQSSGANVLTF
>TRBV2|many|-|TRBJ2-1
TGTGCCAGCAGTGTGGACAACCACTCCTACAATGAGCAGTTCTTC
CASSVDNHSYNEQFF
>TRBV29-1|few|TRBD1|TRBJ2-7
TGCAGCGTAGCTGGGACAGGGGGCTCCTACGAGCAGTACTTC
CSVAGTGGSYEQYF
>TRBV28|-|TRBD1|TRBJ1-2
TGTGCCAGCAGTTTCGGGGACAGGAATGAGGGCTACACCTTC
CASSFGDRNEGYTF
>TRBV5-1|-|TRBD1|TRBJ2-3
TGCGCCAGCAGCCCAAATGGCGGACAGGGGGCAGATACGCAGTATTTT
CASSPNGGQGADTQYF
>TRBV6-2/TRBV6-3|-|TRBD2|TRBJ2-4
TGTGCCAGCAGTTACGACAGCGGGGGTGGCAAAAACATTCAGTACTTC
CASSYDSGGGKNIQYF
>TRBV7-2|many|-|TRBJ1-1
TGTGCCAGCAGCTTAAAACAGCAAACTTGGGTGAACACTGAAGCTTTCTTT
CASSLKQQTWVNTEAFF
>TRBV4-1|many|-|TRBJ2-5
TGCGCCAGCAGCCAATGGGCCCAAGAGACCCAGTACTTC
CASSQWAQETQYF
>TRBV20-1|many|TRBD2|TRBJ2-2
TGCAGTGCTAGAGGAGGTAGCGGGGGGGCCACCGGGGAGCTGTTTTTT
CSARGGSGGATGELFF
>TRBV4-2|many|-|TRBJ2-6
TGTGCCAGCAGCCAAGATGGCTGGGGGCGATCTGGGGCCAACGTCCTGACTTTC
CASSQDGWGRSGANVLTF
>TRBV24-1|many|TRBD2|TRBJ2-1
TGTGCCACCAGTGATTTGACTAGCGGGGGGGCCCTGGACAATGAGCAGTTCTTC
CATSDLTSGGALDNEQFF
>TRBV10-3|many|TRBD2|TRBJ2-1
TGTGCCATCAGGCAGACTAGCGGGGGTCACAATGAGCAGTTCTTC
CAIRQTSGGHNEQFF
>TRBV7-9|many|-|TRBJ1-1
TGTGCCAGCAGCTTAGCCGGGACTGAAGCTTTCTTT
CASSLAGTEAFF
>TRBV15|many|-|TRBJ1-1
TGTGCCACCAGCAGAGAACGGGCTTGGGCTGAAGCTTTCTTT
CATSRERAWAEAFF
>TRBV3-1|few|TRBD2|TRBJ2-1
TGTGCCAGCAGCCAAGTCTTACTGGGGGGGGGTGGTAATGAGCAGTTCTTC
CASSQVLLGGGGNEQFF
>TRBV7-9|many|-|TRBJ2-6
TGTGCCAGCAGCCTCCAGACGACTGGGGCCAACGTCCTGACTTTC
CASSLQTTGANVLTF
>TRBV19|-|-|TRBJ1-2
TGTGCCAGTAGTATCTTGCTTCGGACAGCGCACCAAGGGTACACCTTC
CASSILLRTAHQGYTF
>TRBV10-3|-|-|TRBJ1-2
TGTGCCACCGGTCCGGGAAGTATGAACTATGGCTACACCTTC
CATGPGSMNYGYTF
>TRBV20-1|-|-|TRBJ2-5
TGCAGTGCTAGCTTCTGGGGGCCGCAAGAGACCCAGTACTTC
CSASFWGPQETQYF
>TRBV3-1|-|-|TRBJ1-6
TGTGCCAGCAGCCTGAGCGACAGAGAGAATTCACCCCTCCACTTT
CASSLSDRENSPLHF
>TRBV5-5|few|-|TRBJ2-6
TGTGCCAGCAGCTATACGCAGGGCTCTGGGGCCAACGTCCTGACTTTC
CASSYTQGSGANVLTF
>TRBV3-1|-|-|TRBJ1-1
TGTGCCAGCAGCCAAGGCCACGTGAACACTGAAGCTTTCTTT
CASSQGHVNTEAFF
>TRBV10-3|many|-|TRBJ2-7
TGTGCCATCAGTCGGACGGAATCCTACGAGCAGTACTTC
CAISRTESYEQYF
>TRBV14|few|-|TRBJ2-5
TGTGCCAGCAGCCAAGATATCCGGGAGACCCAGTACTTC
CASSQDIRETQYF
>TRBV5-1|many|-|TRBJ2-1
TGCGCCAGCAGCTTGGGTGACACAGGGAGTGAGCAGTTCTTC
CASSLGDTGSEQFF
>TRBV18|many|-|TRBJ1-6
TGTGCCAGCTCGCCCACTCAGGGTTTTAATTCACCCCTCCACTTT
CASSPTQGFNSPLHF
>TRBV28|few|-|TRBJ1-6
TGTGCCAGCAGTTCCCCGTATTCACCCCTCCACTTT
CASSSPYSPLHF
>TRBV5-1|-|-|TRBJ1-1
TGCGCCAGCAGCTTAACCAGTGGATTTAACACTGAAGCTTTCTTT
CASSLTSGFNTEAFF
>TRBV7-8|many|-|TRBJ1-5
TGTGCCAGCAGCTTAAGAAGTCTCAATCAGCCCCAGCATTTT
CASSLRSLNQPQHF
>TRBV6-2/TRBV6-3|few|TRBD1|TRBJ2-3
TGTGCCAGCAGTTACGGGCAGGGGGTGACAGATACGCAGTATTTT
CASSYGQGVTDTQYF
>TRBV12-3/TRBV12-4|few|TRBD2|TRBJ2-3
TGTGCCAGCAGTTGGGGGGAGGGGACAGATACGCAGTATTTT
CASSWGEGTDTQYF
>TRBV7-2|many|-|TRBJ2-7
TGTGCCAGCTCCCTCGAGGGTCGACTGGCCTACGAGCAGTACTTC
CASSLEGRLAYEQYF
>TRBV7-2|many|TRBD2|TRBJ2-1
TGTGCCAGCAGCCCAGACCTGGGACTAGCGGGGTGGGATGAGCAGTTCTTC
CASSPDLGLAGWDEQFF
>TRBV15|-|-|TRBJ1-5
TGTGCCACCAGCATCCTCAGGAATCAGCCCCAGCATTTT
CATSILRNQPQHF
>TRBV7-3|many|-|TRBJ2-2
TGTGCCAGCAGCTTAGGGGTTCCAGGAACCGGGGAGCTGTTTTTT
CASSLGVPGTGELFF
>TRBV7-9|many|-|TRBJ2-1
TGTGCCAGCAGCCACCCAGCAGGATCGAATGAGCAGTTCTTC
CASSHPAGSNEQFF